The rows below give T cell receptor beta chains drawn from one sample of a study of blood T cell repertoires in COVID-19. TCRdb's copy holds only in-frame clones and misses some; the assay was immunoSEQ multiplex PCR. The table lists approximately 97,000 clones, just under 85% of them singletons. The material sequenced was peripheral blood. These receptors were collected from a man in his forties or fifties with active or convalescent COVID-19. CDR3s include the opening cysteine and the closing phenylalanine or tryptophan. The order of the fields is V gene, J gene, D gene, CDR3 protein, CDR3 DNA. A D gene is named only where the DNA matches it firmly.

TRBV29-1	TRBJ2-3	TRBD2	CSVRGGAADTQYF	TGCAGCGTTCGCGGGGGAGCGGCAGATACGCAGTATTTT
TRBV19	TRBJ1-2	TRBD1	CASSQTGTDYGYTF	TGTGCCAGTAGCCAAACCGGGACAGACTATGGCTACACCTTC
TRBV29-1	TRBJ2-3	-	CSVERRARGTDTQYF	TGCAGCGTTGAAAGGAGAGCCAGGGGCACAGATACGCAGTATTTT
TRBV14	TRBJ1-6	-	CASSQGRSSYNSPLHF	TGTGCCAGCAGCCAAGGCCGCAGCTCCTATAATTCACCCCTCCACTTT
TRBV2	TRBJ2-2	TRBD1	CASRVTTGLTGELFF	TGTGCCAGCAGGGTTACGACAGGGCTGACCGGGGAGCTGTTTTTT
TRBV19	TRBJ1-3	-	CASTMGGSGNTIYF	TGTGCCAGTACCATGGGGGGCTCTGGAAACACCATATATTTT
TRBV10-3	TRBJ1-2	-	CAISITGTNYGYTF	TGTGCCATCAGTATCACAGGGACCAACTATGGCTACACCTTC
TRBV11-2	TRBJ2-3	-	CASSFRLSADTQYF	TGTGCCAGCAGCTTTCGACTATCCGCAGATACGCAGTATTTT
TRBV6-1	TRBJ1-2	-	CASSVGLGTEIYGYTF	TGTGCCAGCAGTGTGGGACTTGGGACGGAGATCTATGGCTACACCTTC
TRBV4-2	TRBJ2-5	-	CASSQGSRVGETQYF	TGTGCCAGCAGCCAAGGATCGAGGGTCGGGGAGACCCAGTACTTC
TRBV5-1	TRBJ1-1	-	CASSRSGREMNTEAFF	TGCGCCAGCAGCCGATCGGGCCGGGAGATGAACACTGAAGCTTTCTTT
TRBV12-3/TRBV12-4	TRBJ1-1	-	CASTPLLPEAFF	TGTGCCAGCACTCCCCTTCTTCCTGAAGCTTTCTTT
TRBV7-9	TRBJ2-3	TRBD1	CASGGQASTDTQYF	TGTGCCAGCGGGGGACAGGCAAGCACAGATACGCAGTATTTT
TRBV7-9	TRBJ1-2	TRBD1	CASSGRDRGNYGYTF	TGTGCCAGCAGCGGCCGGGACAGGGGAAACTATGGCTACACCTTC
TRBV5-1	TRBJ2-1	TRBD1	CASSLQGEYNEQFF	TGCGCCAGCAGCTTACAGGGGGAGTACAATGAGCAGTTCTTC
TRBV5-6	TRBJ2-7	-	CASSFGGAGYEQYF	TGTGCCAGCAGCTTTGGGGGGGCAGGCTACGAGCAGTACTTC